These 26 T cell receptor beta chains were sequenced from one sample in a study of identical twins. TCRdb redid the calling of the 5' RACE reads with MiXCR, one entry per CDR3 protein. The top ten hold over 7% of the sample, which has around 340,000 distinct CDR3 sequences, about 10% seen once. The sample comprised naive T cells sorted from blood. Every receptor here comes from a woman aged 50 to 65 in good health.

The CDR3 reads CASSLSYGTEAFF. The CDR3 DNA is TGTGCCAGTAGTCTGAGCTACGGAACTGAAGCTTTCTTT. The chain couples TRBV19 to TRBJ1-1; no clear D gene. This CDR3 region has 13 residues. The germline CDR1 and CDR2 sequences are LNHDA and SQIVND (reference sequence). Trimming shortened V by 5 bases and J by 5 bases, and 12 bases separated the two germline ends.

The V call is TRBV2, the J call TRBJ2-7; no clear D. This CDR3 has 12 residues. The ends were cut back, 4 bases at V and 2 bases at J, with 6 bases in the middle. Germline CDR1 and CDR2: SNHLY and FYNNEI. In DNA form, the CDR3 reads TGTGCCAGCAGTGCCATAACCTACGAGCAGTACGTC. Translation: CASSAITYEQYV.

This clonotype was picked up a small number of times. The chain has TRBV5-5 and TRBJ2-5; TRBD2 matches at 11 bases. With 2 bases clipped from V and 0 bases from J, the junction kept 15 bases outside the gene matches. The CDR3 is 20 residues long. Germline CDR1 is SGHKS and CDR2 is YYEKEE (reference sequence). CDR3: CASSFRLGMGTSGYQETQYF. CDR3 DNA: TGTGCCAGCAGCTTTAGACTGGGGATGGGGACTAGCGGCTACCAAGAGACCCAGTACTTC.

The CDR3 sequence is CASSLKSWETQYF. CDR3 bases: TGTGCCAGCAGCTTAAAGTCTTGGGAGACCCAGTACTTC. The chain combines TRBV13 with TRBJ2-5; D gene uncertain. Germline V gene data show CDR1 as PRHDT and CDR2 as FYEKMQ (reference sequence). The length of the CDR3 is 13 residues. Trimming shortened V by 2 bases and J by 5 bases, and 9 bases separated the two germline ends.

The V call is TRBV2, the J call TRBJ1-5; TRBD1 might be the D (5 bases). Trimming took off 4 bases at V and 4 bases at J, with 11 bases between the two ends. Germline lookup yields CDR1 SNHLY and CDR2 FYNNEI. The CDR3 covers 14 residues. CDR3 protein: CASSGRVVNQPQHF. The DNA of the CDR3 is TGTGCCAGCAGTGGCAGGGTTGTGAATCAGCCCCAGCATTTT.

This clonotype occurred a few times. This rearrangement joins TRBV10-3 to TRBJ2-7; 9 bases are a match to TRBD2. CDR1 and CDR2 from the germline V gene are ENHRY and SYGVKD. V gave up 7 bases and J gave up 3 bases; unmatched junction bases: 7. This CDR3 is built from 14 residues. CDR3 bases: TGTGCCATCACCCCGACTAGCGGTTACTACGAGCAGTACTTC. Translated, it gives CAITPTSGYYEQYF.

V usage is TRBV20-1 and J usage is TRBJ2-7, with 7 bases matching TRBD2. There are 14 residues in the CDR3. V lost 2 bases to trimming and J lost 0 bases; unmatched junction nucleotides: 4. Per germline, CDR1 DFQATT and CDR2 SNEGSKA (reference sequence). This CDR3 reads CSARPSGVSYEQYF. CDR3 bases: TGCAGTGCTAGACCTAGCGGCGTCTCCTACGAGCAGTACTTC.

J is TRBJ2-1 and V is TRBV3-1, with 9 bases lining up with TRBD2. This CDR3 contains 15 residues. Germline V CDR1 and CDR2: LGHDT, YNNKEL (reference sequence). V gave up 5 bases and J gave up 9 bases; unmatched junction bases: 11. The CDR3 bases are TGTGCCAGCAGCTCAGAGGGGCTAGCGGGGAGTGAGCAGTTCTTC. As protein: CASSSEGLAGSEQFF.

This clonotype was picked up many times. The V gene is TRBV11-2, the J gene TRBJ2-5; 10 bases agree with TRBD2. V lost 0 bases, J lost 5 bases, and 6 bases stayed unmatched. The CDR3 totals 16 residues. Germline V lookup: CDR1 SGHAT, CDR2 FQNNGV. This chain's CDR3 is CASSLDLAGVGETQYF. CDR3 DNA sequence: TGTGCCAGCAGCTTAGATCTAGCGGGAGTAGGGGAGACCCAGTACTTC.

The chain joins TRBV11-1 to TRBJ2-7, with 7 positions matching TRBD2. This CDR3 is 15 amino acids long. The germline CDR1 and CDR2 sequences are SGHAT and FQDESV (reference sequence). V lost 3 bases, J lost 3 bases, and 8 bases stayed unmatched. DNA of the CDR3: TGTGCCAGCAGCTTGCTAGCGGAGGCGTTCTACGAGCAGTACTTC. As protein: CASSLLAEAFYEQYF. The full variable domain, rest sourced from reference TRBV11-1 and TRBJ2-7, is EAEVAQSPRYKITEKSQAVAFWCDPISGHATLYWYRQILGQGPELLVQFQDESVVDDSQLPKDRFSAERLKGVDSTLKIQPAELGDSAMYLCASSLLAEAFYEQYFGPGTRLTVT.

This rearrangement joins TRBV11-2 to TRBJ1-1; 9 bases are a match to TRBD1. This CDR3 spans 15 amino acids. Germline V gene data show CDR1 as SGHAT and CDR2 as FQNNGV. With V trimmed by 4 bases and J by 4 bases, 7 bases remained unmatched. In nucleotides, the CDR3 is TGTGCCAGCAGCTCCACGCCGGGACAGGGCACTGAAGCTTTCTTT. Its translation: CASSSTPGQGTEAFF. Full variable domain (rest looked up from reference TRBV11-2 and TRBJ1-1): EAGVAQSPRYKIIEKRQSVAFWCNPISGHATLYWYQQILGQGPKLLIQFQNNGVVDDSQLPKDRFSAERLKGVDSTLKIQPAKLEDSAVYLCASSSTPGQGTEAFFGQGTRLTVV.

CDR3 in amino acids: CASGTGLGTDTQYF. The CDR3 coding sequence is TGTGCCAGCGGGACAGGGTTGGGCACAGATACGCAGTATTTT. The chain employs TRBV6-1 and TRBJ2-3; 9 bases align to TRBD1. The V segment lost 8 bases and the J segment 1 base; nucleotides outside the gene matches: 4. CDR3 length: 14 amino acids. Germline CDR1 is MNHNS and CDR2 is SASEGT.

This chain connects TRBV12-3 or TRBV12-4 to TRBJ2-1, with 8 bases that match TRBD2. V trimming: 5 bases; J trimming: 3 bases; junction bases outside the gene matches: 15. The CDR3 totals 18 residues. Written as DNA, the CDR3 is TGTGCCAGCAGTCCGGCTTCCAGCGGGAGAGGGATCTACAATGAGCAGTTCTTC. Residues: CASSPASSGRGIYNEQFF.

This clonotype was seen many times. This chain uses TRBV5-1 with TRBJ2-5, with D unresolved. The CDR3 length is 14 residues. CDR1 is SGHRS and CDR2 is YFSETQ in the germline V gene. The ends were cut back, 9 bases at V and 2 bases at J, with 17 bases in the middle. The DNA for the CDR3 is TGCGCCATCGTAAATTCTAGTCGTCAAGAGACCCAGTACTTC. Encoded protein: CAIVNSSRQETQYF.

This clonotype was detected only a few times. This sequence joins TRBV4-1 and TRBJ2-2; no reliable D call. This CDR3 contains 15 residues. Germline V lookup: CDR1 MGHRA, CDR2 YSYEKL. Trimming cost V 3 bases and J 7 bases, with 15 bases left between them. CDR3: CASSHIRTGGGELFF. CDR3 DNA sequence: TGCGCCAGCAGCCATATTAGGACCGGCGGCGGGGAGCTGTTTTTT.

In this sample, this clonotype turned up a few times. The rearrangement uses TRBV18 and TRBJ1-5, with TRBD1 identical over 11 bases. CDR3 length: 15 residues. Unmatched junction bases numbered 4, after V lost 3 bases and J lost 6 bases. Germline V gene sequence: CDR1 KGHSH, CDR2 LQKENI. CDR3 in DNA: TGTGCCAGCTCACCGGACAGGGGGCTTGGTCAGCCCCAGCATTTT. It specifies CASSPDRGLGQPQHF.

This clonotype was seen more than once but under ten times. The chain uses TRBV5-6 and TRBJ2-5; D may match TRBD1 or TRBD2 (5 bases each). CDR1 and CDR2 (germline): SGHDT, YYEEEE. The CDR3 covers 16 residues. V lost 4 bases and J lost 3, with 19 bases in between. CDR3 region: CASSDKPGTEEETQYF. In DNA, the CDR3 is TGTGCCAGCAGCGACAAACCCGGGACGGAAGAAGAGACCCAGTACTTC.

This clonotype has a handful of counts. This chain's CDR3 is CASERWDSKETQYF. CDR3 coding DNA: TGCGCCAGCGAAAGATGGGACAGCAAAGAGACCCAGTACTTC. The chain uses TRBV5-1 and TRBJ2-5; 7 nucleotides line up with TRBD1. The CDR3 length is 14 residues. V lost 7 bases to trimming and J lost 3 bases; unmatched junction nucleotides: 9. Germline V gene data show CDR1 as SGHRS and CDR2 as YFSETQ.

This clonotype has only a few counts. This rearrangement joins TRBV20-1 to TRBJ2-2, with D hard to call. Trimming left V 2 bases short and J 2 bases short, with 6 bases between. The CDR3 extends over 13 amino acids. Germline lookup yields CDR1 DFQATT and CDR2 SNEGSKA (reference sequence). For the CDR3, the DNA is TGCAGTGCTAGACCCCAAAACACCGGGGAGCTGTTTTTT. This gives the protein CSARPQNTGELFF.

This clonotype has at least ten counts. V and J are TRBV27 and TRBJ2-7; possibly TRBD2 for D (7 bases). V shed 6 bases and J shed 5 bases, with 14 bases lying between them. CDR3 length equals 13 residues. The V gene's germline CDR1 is MNHEY and CDR2 SMNVEV (reference sequence). This chain's CDR3 is CASRQGGFNEQYF. CDR3 nucleotides: TGTGCCAGCAGACAGGGAGGGTTTAACGAGCAGTACTTC.

The chain uses TRBV5-1 and TRBJ2-3, with 9 bases identical to TRBD1. The CDR3 runs to 15 residues. With V trimmed by 4 bases and J by 5 bases, 8 bases remained unmatched. CDR1 is SGHRS, CDR2 YFSETQ, per germline. The CDR3 region has the DNA TGCGCCAGCAGCCCCCCGGGACAGGGAGGAGATACGCAGTATTTT. Translated, it gives CASSPPGQGGDTQYF.

This clonotype was detected many times. The rearrangement uses TRBV29-1 and TRBJ2-2; tentative D call: TRBD2 (5 bases). Per the germline V gene, CDR1 is SQVTM and CDR2 is ANQGSEA. Between the trimmed V and J ends, which lost 6 bases and 4 bases, there was a span of 15 bases. CDR3 length: 14 amino acids. CDR3 in DNA: TGCAGCGTAATCATACCCCGGGGCACCGGGGAGCTGTTTTTT. Protein product: CSVIIPRGTGELFF.

Worth noting for this clonotype: As the CDR3 is not closed by the conserved phenylalanine or tryptophan, this likely results from a read error. The chain employs TRBV2 and TRBJ2-3; D gene unclear. Trimming took off 3 bases at V and 4 bases at J, with 11 bases between the two ends. CDR3 length equals 14 residues. CDR1 is SNHLY, CDR2 FYNNEI, per germline. The CDR3 DNA follows: TGTGCCAGCAGTGAGGGCCCGTGGGCAGATACGCAGTATCTT. Protein: CASSEGPWADTQYL.

In its sample, this clonotype was seen many times. V usage is TRBV14 and J usage is TRBJ1-1; D is possibly TRBD1 (6 bases). The germline V and J ends were trimmed by 0 bases and 11 bases, with 13 bases remaining between them. Germline CDR1 and CDR2: SGHDN and FVKESK. This CDR3 has 13 residues. The CDR3 DNA follows: TGTGCCAGCAGCCAAGATCAGGGGTTTCGGGCTTTCTTT. It codes for CASSQDQGFRAFF.

This clonotype was seen only a few times. This chain connects TRBV12-3 or TRBV12-4 to TRBJ1-5, with D perhaps matching TRBD1 (5 bases). V dropped 7 bases and J dropped 7 bases, with 14 bases sitting between them. The CDR3 is 13 residues long. CDR3 sequence reads: CASKGPKGQPQHF. DNA for the CDR3: TGTGCCAGCAAGGGACCGAAGGGGCAGCCCCAGCATTTT.

The chain is built from TRBV20-1 and TRBJ1-2; no clear D gene. Per the germline V gene, CDR1 is DFQATT and CDR2 is SNEGSKA (reference sequence). Trimming cost V 5 bases and J 5 bases, with 18 bases left between them. This CDR3 has 14 amino acids. This chain's CDR3 is CSAPPGGWAYGYTF. CDR3 nucleotide sequence: TGCAGTGCTCCCCCGGGTGGTTGGGCGTATGGCTACACCTTC.